This record covers a single TCR beta chain. The assay was immunoSEQ multiplex PCR, and TCRdb's table has in-frame clones only and misses some. The sample has 130,000 or so clones, around 92% seen once. The data originate from a study of control samples from healthy donors and cancer patients. The receptor was isolated from a man aged 50 to 60 with head and neck cancer. The sequencing input was PBMCs.

CDR3 residues: CASSLLAGGLYEQYF. In DNA form, the CDR3 reads TGTGCCAGCAGTTTACTAGCGGGAGGCCTCTACGAGCAGTACTTC. The chain links TRBV28 to TRBJ2-7, with 11 nucleotides matching TRBD2. CDR3 length: 15 amino acids. Germline V gives CDR1 MDHEN, CDR2 SYDVKM. Germline trimming cut 2 bases from V and 3 bases from J; bases unmatched to any gene: 3.